The clone carrying this T cell receptor beta chain was found a few times. This entry comes from a study of blood T cell repertoires in COVID-19. Study context: The samples span acute and convalescent COVID-19 from the United States, Italy and Spain. T cells, B-cell-depleted T cells, or PBMCs supplied cDNA or gDNA.

In the study's own analysis: Counts of nucleated cells, estimated from reference gene primer amplification, were obtained. Measured with immunoSEQ multiplex PCR; TCRdb has only the in-frame clones, and not every one. V, J and clone size were drawn from that table, and D and trimming were deduced from the DNA. This sample has tens of thousands of clones, with 70% to 75% found just once. V was pared by 5 bases and J by 3 bases, with 13 bases between. Germline values: CDR1 MDHEN, CDR2 SYDVKM. The CDR3 totals 15 residues. Sequenced material: peripheral blood. The sequence came from a man between 65 and 80 years old with acute or convalescent COVID-19. V and J are TRBV28 and TRBJ1-4; no clear D. The CDR3 DNA is TGTGCCAGCAGTCCCTCGGGAGGTCCTAATGAAAAACTGTTTTTT. The encoded protein is CASSPSGGPNEKLFF.